The rows below give T cell receptor beta chains drawn from one sample of a study of shared clonotypes between healthy human individuals. This table comes from immunoSEQ multiplex PCR, and its TCRdb copy is limited to in-frame clones, with some not included. The sample yields some 2.3 million clones, approximately 95% seen once. Sequencing was done on a sample of naive CD4+ T cells from PBMCs. These receptors were taken from a man aged 18 to 30 in good health. Some clones in this sample may be carry-over from other donors' samples. Each CDR3 is given with its conserved first and last residue. Each record gives: CDR3 protein, CDR3 DNA, clone size, D gene, J gene, V gene. D genes are given only for firm matches. Not every row has a clone size; where given, it reads once, few, many or a size class.

CDR3: CAWSVRRAYEQYF
DNA: TGTGCCTGGAGTGTCCGTCGTGCGTACGAGCAGTACTTC
size: -
D: -
J: TRBJ2-7
V: TRBV30

CDR3: CASSLATGKVGTEAFF
DNA: TGTGCCAGCAGCTTAGCAACAGGGAAGGTTGGCACTGAAGCTTTCTTT
size: -
D: -
J: TRBJ1-1
V: TRBV7-9

CDR3: CATSRVGYEQYF
DNA: TGTGCCACCAGCAGAGTGGGCTACGAGCAGTACTTC
size: few
D: -
J: TRBJ2-7
V: TRBV15

CDR3: CAWSGGDGYTF
DNA: TGTGCCTGGTCTGGGGGAGATGGCTACACCTTC
size: -
D: -
J: TRBJ1-2
V: TRBV30

CDR3: CASSTGTSRTGELFF
DNA: TGTGCCAGCAGCACCGGGACTAGTCGCACCGGGGAGCTGTTTTTT
size: -
D: TRBD2
J: TRBJ2-2
V: TRBV9

CDR3: CASSLGGQDNVLTF
DNA: TGCGCCAGCAGCTTGGGGGGACAGGACAACGTCCTGACTTTC
size: -
D: TRBD1
J: TRBJ2-6
V: TRBV5-1

CDR3: CASSLGGGGGLPYEQYF
DNA: TGTGCCAGCAGCTTGGGGGGAGGGGGAGGTCTCCCCTACGAGCAGTACTTC
size: -
D: -
J: TRBJ2-7
V: TRBV5-4

CDR3: CASSLKSLAGGSYEQYF
DNA: TGCGCCAGCAGCTTAAAAAGCCTGGCGGGAGGTTCCTACGAGCAGTACTTC
size: -
D: TRBD2
J: TRBJ2-7
V: TRBV5-1

CDR3: CASSFDRSANEKLFF
DNA: TGTGCCAGCAGTTTCGACAGAAGCGCGAATGAAAAACTGTTTTTT
size: -
D: -
J: TRBJ1-4
V: TRBV6-5

CDR3: CASSSQRGDTQYF
DNA: TGTGCCAGCAGTTCTCAGAGGGGAGATACGCAGTATTTT
size: -
D: -
J: TRBJ2-3
V: TRBV6-5

CDR3: CASSQAWATSYEQYF
DNA: TGTGCCAGCAGCCAAGCGTGGGCTACCTCCTACGAGCAGTACTTC
size: -
D: -
J: TRBJ2-7
V: TRBV14

CDR3: CASSPRTGGDTEAFF
DNA: TGTGCCAGCTCACCCCGAACAGGGGGCGATACTGAAGCTTTCTTT
size: -
D: TRBD1
J: TRBJ1-1
V: TRBV18

CDR3: CASSESTGGTGNTIYF
DNA: TGTGCCAGCAGTGAATCGACAGGGGGCACGGGAAACACCATATATTTT
size: -
D: TRBD1
J: TRBJ1-3
V: TRBV25-1

CDR3: CASSEGVGGPTPKLFF
DNA: TGTGCCAGCAGTGAAGGAGTAGGGGGACCGACACCAAAACTGTTTTTT
size: -
D: -
J: TRBJ1-4
V: TRBV6-1

CDR3: CASSIGSISWGYTF
DNA: TGTGCCAGTAGTATAGGGTCTATATCCTGGGGCTACACCTTC
size: -
D: -
J: TRBJ1-2
V: TRBV19

CDR3: CASGRSGQETQYF
DNA: TGTGCCAGCGGTCGGAGCGGTCAAGAGACCCAGTACTTC
size: -
D: -
J: TRBJ2-5
V: TRBV2

CDR3: CASTPRLAGGTDTQYF
DNA: TGTGCCAGCACCCCCCGACTAGCGGGGGGCACAGATACGCAGTATTTT
size: -
D: TRBD2
J: TRBJ2-3
V: TRBV7-9